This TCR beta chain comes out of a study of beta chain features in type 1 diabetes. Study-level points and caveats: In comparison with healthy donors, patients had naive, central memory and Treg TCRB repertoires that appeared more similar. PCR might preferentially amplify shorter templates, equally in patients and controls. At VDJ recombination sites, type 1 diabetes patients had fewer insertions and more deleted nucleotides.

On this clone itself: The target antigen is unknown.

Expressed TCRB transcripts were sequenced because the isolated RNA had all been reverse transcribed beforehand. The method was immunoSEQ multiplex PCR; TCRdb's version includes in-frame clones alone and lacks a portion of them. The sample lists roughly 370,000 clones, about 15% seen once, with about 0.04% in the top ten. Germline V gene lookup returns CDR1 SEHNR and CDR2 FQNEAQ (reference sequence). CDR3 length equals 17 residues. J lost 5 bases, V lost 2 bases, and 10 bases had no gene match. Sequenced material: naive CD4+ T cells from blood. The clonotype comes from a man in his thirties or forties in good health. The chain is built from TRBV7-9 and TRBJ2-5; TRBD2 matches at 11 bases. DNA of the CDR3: TGTGCCAGCAGCTTATACCCGGTGGGACTAGCGGAGGAGACCCAGTACTTC. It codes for CASSLYPVGLAEETQYF.